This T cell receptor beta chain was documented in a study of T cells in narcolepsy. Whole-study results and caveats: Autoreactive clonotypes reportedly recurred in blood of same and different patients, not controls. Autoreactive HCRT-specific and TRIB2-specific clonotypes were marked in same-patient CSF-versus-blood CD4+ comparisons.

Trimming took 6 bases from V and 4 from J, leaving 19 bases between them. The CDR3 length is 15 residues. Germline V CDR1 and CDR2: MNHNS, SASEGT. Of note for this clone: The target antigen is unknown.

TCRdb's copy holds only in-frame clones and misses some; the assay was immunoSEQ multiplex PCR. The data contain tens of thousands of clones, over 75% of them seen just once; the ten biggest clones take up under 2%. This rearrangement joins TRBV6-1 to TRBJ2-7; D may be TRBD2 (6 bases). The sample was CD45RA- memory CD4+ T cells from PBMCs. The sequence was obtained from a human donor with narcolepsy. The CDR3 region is CASSTSRRGDYEQYF. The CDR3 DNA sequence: TGTGCCAGCAGCACTAGCAGGAGGGGCGATTACGAGCAGTACTTC.